This T cell receptor (beta chain) was sequenced for a study of T-cell reconstitution after alpha-beta-depleted transplantation in children. The CDR3 has 16 residues. Looked up from germline, CDR1 is DFQATT and CDR2 is SNEGSKA (reference sequence). J was trimmed by 5 bases and V by 1 base; bases with no gene match: 11. On this clonotype itself: No antigen is known for it.

Unique molecular identifiers were incorporated into the prepared TCRbeta library. TCRdb re-derived calls from the PCR reads in MiXCR, one entry per CDR3 protein. The table includes under 70,000 distinct CDR3 sequences, about a tenth detected once. Findings and limits, study-wide: Several hundred graft clones that had expanded were reportedly the source of alpha-beta T cells about two months after transplant. By one year post-transplant, T-cell counts and diversity largely arose from T cells that were newly produced. Elevated TCRbeta diversity at day 60 was traced, in some patients, to surviving recipient T cells and thymic progenitors.

The specimen comprised PBMCs, sampled before TCRalphabeta/CD19-depleted stem cell transplant. The chain combines TRBV20-1 with TRBJ2-5, with 9 bases matching TRBD2. This clonotype was obtained from a boy between 5 and 17 years old with acute myeloid leukemia, due to receive a stem cell transplant. The CDR3 DNA is TGCAGTGCTAGAGTTCTCGGTAGCGGGAGTAGGGAGACCCAGTACTTC. Translation: CSARVLGSGSRETQYF.